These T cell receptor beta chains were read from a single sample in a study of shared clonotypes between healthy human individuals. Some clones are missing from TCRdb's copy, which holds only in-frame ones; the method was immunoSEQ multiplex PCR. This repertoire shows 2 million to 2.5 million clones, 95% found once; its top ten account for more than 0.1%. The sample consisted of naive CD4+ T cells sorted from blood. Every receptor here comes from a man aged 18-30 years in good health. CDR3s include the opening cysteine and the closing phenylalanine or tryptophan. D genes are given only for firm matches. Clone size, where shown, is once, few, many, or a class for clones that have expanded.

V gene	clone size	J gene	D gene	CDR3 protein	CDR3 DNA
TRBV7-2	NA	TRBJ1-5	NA	CASSFGGFSNQPQHF	TGTGCCAGCAGCTTCGGAGGGTTCAGCAATCAGCCCCAGCATTTT
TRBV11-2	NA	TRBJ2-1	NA	CASSLDHGEQFF	TGTGCCAGCAGCTTAGATCATGGTGAGCAGTTCTTC
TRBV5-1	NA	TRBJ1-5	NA	CASSPGSPNQPQHF	TGCGCCAGCAGCCCCGGGAGTCCCAATCAGCCCCAGCATTTT
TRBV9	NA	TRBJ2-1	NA	CASSEGRVPEQFF	TGTGCCAGCAGCGAGGGCAGGGTCCCTGAGCAGTTCTTC
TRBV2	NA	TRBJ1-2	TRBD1	CASSASGTGLYGYTF	TGTGCCAGCAGTGCTTCAGGGACAGGCCTTTATGGCTACACCTTC
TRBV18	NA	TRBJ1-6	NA	CASSHGEGIYNSPLHF	TGTGCCAGCTCCCACGGGGAAGGCATCTATAATTCACCCCTCCACTTT
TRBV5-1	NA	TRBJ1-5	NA	CASSLDGESNQPQHF	TGCGCCAGCAGCTTAGACGGAGAAAGCAATCAGCCCCAGCATTTT
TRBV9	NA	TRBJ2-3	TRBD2	CASSVGSSGRSSTQYF	TGTGCCAGCAGCGTAGGGTCTAGCGGGAGGAGCAGTACGCAGTATTTT
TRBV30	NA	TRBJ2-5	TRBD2	CAWTLGTTGETQYF	TGTGCCTGGACTCTCGGGACTACGGGGGAGACCCAGTACTTC
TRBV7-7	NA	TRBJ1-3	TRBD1	CASSAQGPSSGNTIYF	TGTGCTAGCAGCGCACAGGGGCCCAGCTCTGGAAACACCATATATTTT
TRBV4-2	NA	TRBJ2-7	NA	CASSQGDSYEQYF	TGTGCCAGCAGCCAAGGCGACAGCTACGAGCAGTACTTC
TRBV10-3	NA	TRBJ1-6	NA	CAISENSPLHF	TGTGCCATCAGTGAGAATTCACCCCTCCACTTT
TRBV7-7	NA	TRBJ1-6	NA	CASSQVEQGHSPLHF	TGCGCCAGCAGCCAAGTGGAACAGGGCCATTCACCCCTCCACTTT
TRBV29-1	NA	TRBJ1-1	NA	CSGEGNTEAFF	TGCAGCGGGGAGGGGAACACTGAAGCTTTCTTT
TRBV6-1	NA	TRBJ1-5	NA	CASSELDRRNQPQHF	TGTGCCAGCAGTGAACTGGACAGACGAAATCAGCCCCAGCATTTT
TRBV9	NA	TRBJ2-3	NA	CASSRGEGTDTQYF	TGTGCCAGCAGCCGTGGGGAGGGCACAGATACGCAGTATTTT
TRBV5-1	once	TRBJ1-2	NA	CASSNQGTNYGYTF	TGCGCCAGCAGCAATCAAGGGACCAACTATGGCTACACCTTC
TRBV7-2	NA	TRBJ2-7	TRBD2	CASSVGLSGYEQYF	TGTGCCAGCAGCGTGGGACTATCGGGCTACGAGCAGTACTTC
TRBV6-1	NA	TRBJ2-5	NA	CASSVGGGGETQYF	TGTGCCAGCAGTGTGGGGGGAGGCGGAGAGACCCAGTACTTC
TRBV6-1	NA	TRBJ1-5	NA	CASSDNSNQPQHF	TGTGCCAGCAGCGACAACAGCAATCAGCCCCAGCATTTT
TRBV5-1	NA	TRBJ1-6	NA	CASSLGADNSPLHF	TGCGCCAGCAGCTTGGGCGCAGATAATTCACCCCTCCACTTT
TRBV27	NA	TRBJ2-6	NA	CASSLGSGFSGANVLTF	TGTGCCAGCAGTTTAGGGTCGGGATTCTCTGGGGCCAACGTCCTGACTTTC
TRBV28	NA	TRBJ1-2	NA	CASSAAPAPYGYTF	TGTGCCAGCAGTGCCGCTCCCGCGCCCTATGGCTACACCTTC
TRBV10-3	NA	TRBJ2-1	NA	CAISESEQKYNEQFF	TGTGCCATCAGTGAGTCGGAGCAGAAGTACAATGAGCAGTTCTTC
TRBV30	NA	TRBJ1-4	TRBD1	CAWNSHGTGTLFF	TGTGCCTGGAATAGTCATGGGACAGGCACCCTGTTTTTT
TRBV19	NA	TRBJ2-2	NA	CASSIQVTAAHGELFF	TGTGCCAGTAGTATCCAGGTAACGGCCGCACATGGGGAGCTGTTTTTT
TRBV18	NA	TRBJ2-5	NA	CASSPPGETQYF	TGTGCCAGCTCACCCCCGGGGGAGACCCAGTACTTC
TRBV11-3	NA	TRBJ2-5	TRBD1	CASSLGGTGDQETQYF	TGTGCCAGCAGCTTAGGAGGGACAGGGGACCAAGAGACCCAGTACTTC
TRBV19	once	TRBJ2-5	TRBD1	CASSIDPTARGRETQYF	TGTGCCAGTAGTATTGACCCTACGGCCAGGGGGCGAGAGACCCAGTACTTC
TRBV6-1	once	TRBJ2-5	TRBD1	CASSRTGEETQYF	TGTGCCAGCAGTCGGACAGGGGAAGAGACCCAGTACTTC
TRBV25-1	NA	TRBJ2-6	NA	CASSVGPWGLGANVLTF	TGTGCCAGCAGTGTGGGCCCGTGGGGGCTAGGGGCCAACGTCCTGACTTTC
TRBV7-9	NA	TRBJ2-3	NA	CASSLGALADRQYF	TGTGCCAGCAGCTTGGGGGCCCTCGCAGATAGGCAGTATTTT
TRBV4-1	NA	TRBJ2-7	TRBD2	CASSIRLAGEVEQYF	TGCGCCAGCAGCATCCGACTAGCGGGGGAAGTGGAGCAGTACTTC
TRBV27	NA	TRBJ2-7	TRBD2	CASSLPGGPYEQYF	TGTGCCAGCAGTTTACCGGGAGGGCCCTACGAGCAGTACTTC
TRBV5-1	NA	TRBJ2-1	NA	CASSKRESTYNEQFF	TGCGCCAGCAGCAAACGGGAGTCAACCTACAATGAGCAGTTCTTC
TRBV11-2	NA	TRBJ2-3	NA	CASSLSVLAGRQYF	TGTGCCAGCAGCTTAAGTGTTCTGGCAGGGCGGCAGTATTTT